The 20 T cell receptor beta chains reported below all come from one sample, sequenced in a study of cytomegalovirus exposure and HLA in healthy donors. The PCR used 60 Vbeta and 13 Jbeta primers. Some clones are missing from TCRdb's copy, which holds only in-frame ones; the method was immunoSEQ multiplex PCR. This sample has roughly 100,000 clones, with 12% found just once. Source material: PBMCs. All receptors come from a man aged 40-49 years in good health and CMV-seropositive.

This clone was counted a few times. DNA for the CDR3: TGCGCCAGCAGCCTGGACGGGACTTTCCAAGAGACCCAGTACTTC. It encodes CASSLDGTFQETQYF. This chain links TRBV5-1 with TRBJ2-5; TRBD2 is a possible D gene (6 bases). The CDR3 consists of 15 residues. Germline CDR1 SGHRS, CDR2 YFSETQ. Between the trimmed V and J ends, which lost 4 bases and 1 base, there was a span of 14 bases.

This clone was detected only a few times. The chain uses TRBV6-5 and TRBJ1-5; D is unclear. The CDR3 is made up of 13 amino acids. Trimming pared 5 bases from V and 7 bases from J, leaving 12 bases between. From germline, CDR1 is MNHEY and CDR2 SVGAGI. CDR3 DNA sequence: TGTGCCAGCAGTCTCTGGAGTGAGCAGCCCCAGCATTTT. This encodes CASSLWSEQPQHF.

The chain carries TRBV5-5 and TRBJ2-7, with D unresolved. In germline, CDR1 is SGHKS, CDR2 YYEKEE (reference sequence). The CDR3 totals 14 residues. With 0 bases removed from V and 3 bases from J, the gap between germline ends came to 10 bases. In nucleotides, the CDR3 is TGTGCCAGCAGCTTGGGGCAGGATAGCTACGAGCAGTACTTC. This gives the protein CASSLGQDSYEQYF.

The chain uses TRBV18 and TRBJ1-1, with 8 positions matching TRBD1. CDR3 length equals 15 residues. Looked up from germline, CDR1 is KGHSH and CDR2 is LQKENI. V shed 4 bases and J 1 base; nucleotides not matched to a gene: 5. CDR3 DNA sequence: TGTGCCAGCTCACGAAACAGGGGGGGGAACACTGAAGCTTTCTTT. This encodes CASSRNRGGNTEAFF.

J is TRBJ2-1 and V is TRBV5-4, with D possibly being TRBD2 (5 bases). The ends were cut back, 7 bases at V and 2 bases at J, with 13 bases in the middle. From germline, CDR1 is SGHNT and CDR2 YYREEE (reference sequence). This CDR3 spans 14 amino acids. DNA for the CDR3: TGTGCCAGCGGCGAAGTTAGCGCCTACAATGAGCAGTTCTTC. Its protein product is CASGEVSAYNEQFF.

This clone appeared a few times. The chain recombines TRBV15 with TRBJ2-2, with a weak D call TRBD2 (6 bases). Germline CDR1 reads LNHNV; CDR2 reads YYDKDF (reference sequence). The CDR3 extends over 16 amino acids. The germline V and J ends were trimmed by 0 bases and 3 bases, with 11 bases remaining between them. CDR3 nucleotides: TGTGCCACCAGCAGAGATCCGGGAGTTTACACCGGGGAGCTGTTTTTT. Its translation: CATSRDPGVYTGELFF.

This clone has more than one count but fewer than ten. V and J are TRBV27 and TRBJ2-7, with TRBD2 as a possible D gene (6 bases). Trimming shortened V by 1 base and J by 7 bases, and 20 bases separated the two germline ends. Germline V gene sequence: CDR1 MNHEY, CDR2 SMNVEV (reference sequence). The CDR3 has 16 residues. The CDR3 nucleotides read TGTGCCAGCAGTTTATTCTCCGGGACTTTTCCGCGTGAGCAGTACTTC. This sequence encodes CASSLFSGTFPREQYF.

A few counts support this clone. The gene calls are TRBV6-6 and TRBJ1-5, with 9 bases fitting TRBD1. This CDR3 contains 14 residues. With V trimmed by 4 bases and J by 4 bases, 2 bases remained unmatched. The V gene's germline CDR1 is MNHNY and CDR2 SVGAGI (reference sequence). CDR3: CASSWDRANQPQHF. For the CDR3, the DNA is TGTGCCAGCAGTTGGGACAGGGCGAATCAGCCCCAGCATTTT.

The CDR3 reads CSATPRAGSYEQYF. The CDR3 DNA reads as TGCAGCGCTACCCCCCGGGCAGGGTCCTACGAGCAGTACTTC. The chain employs TRBV29-1 and TRBJ2-7, with D perhaps TRBD1 (5 bases). Germline CDR1 SQVTM, CDR2 ANQGSEA. V dropped 7 bases and J dropped 1 base, with 17 bases sitting between them. The CDR3 is made up of 14 amino acids.

This clone occurred a few times. V gene TRBV18 combines with J gene TRBJ1-5; 7 bases are shared with TRBD1. With 6 bases clipped from V and 4 bases from J, the junction kept 6 bases outside the gene matches. Germline V gene data show CDR1 as KGHSH and CDR2 as LQKENI. This CDR3 has 14 amino acids. The CDR3 DNA reads as TGTGCCAGCTCGCGGGGACAGCCTAATCAGCCCCAGCATTTT. It encodes CASSRGQPNQPQHF.

There are a few counts of this clone. One end of the junction does not line up with germline, which may come from a read error. This chain joins TRBV7-7 and TRBJ1-1; TRBD1 aligns across 12 bases. From germline, CDR1 is SSHAT and CDR2 FNYEAQ (reference sequence). The CDR3 has 17 amino acids. This CDR3 reads CASSSSGGQGAQGEAFF. The CDR3 DNA sequence: TGTGCTAGCAGCTCCTCCGGGGGACAGGGGGCGCAGGGTGAAGCTTTCTTT. Looking up the rest from reference TRBV7-7 and TRBJ1-1 gives the full variable domain: GAGVSQSPRYKVTKRGQDVTLRCDPISSHATLYWYQQALGQGPEFLTYFNYEAQPDKSGLPSDRFSAERPEGSISTLTIQRTEQRDSAMYRCASSSSGGQGAQGEAFFGQGTRLTVV.

This clone was found many times. This rearrangement joins TRBV6-5 to TRBJ1-1, with 7 bases identical to TRBD1. The CDR3 sequence is 14 residues long. Per germline, CDR1 MNHEY and CDR2 SVGAGI. V lost 2 bases and J lost 3; bases outside the gene matches: 3. CDR3 amino acids: CASSYTTGDTEAFF. CDR3 coding DNA: TGTGCCAGCAGTTACACTACAGGGGACACTGAAGCTTTCTTT.

This clone has only a few counts. The chain has TRBV29-1 and TRBJ2-7; TRBD2 matches 13 bases. V was pared by 6 bases and J by 0 bases, with 8 bases of the junction left unmatched. The CDR3 runs 16 residues. Germline CDR1 is SQVTM and CDR2 is ANQGSEA. The CDR3 spells CSVLGLAGVRSYEQYF. Here the CDR3 DNA reads TGCAGCGTCCTAGGACTAGCGGGGGTACGCTCCTACGAGCAGTACTTC.

This clone was observed a few times. This rearrangement joins TRBV9 to TRBJ2-3; 8 nucleotides agree with TRBD2. Germline values: CDR1 SGDLS, CDR2 YYNGEE. CDR3 length: 15 residues. The J segment lost 4 bases and the V segment lost 2 bases, leaving 6 bases of the junction unmatched. This CDR3 is CASSVRLARADTQYF. The CDR3 DNA reads TGTGCCAGCAGCGTTAGACTAGCGAGGGCAGATACGCAGTATTTT.

This rearrangement joins TRBV29-1 to TRBJ1-4; TRBD1 agrees at 10 bases. The CDR3 loop spans 15 amino acids. Per germline, CDR1 SQVTM and CDR2 ANQGSEA. V trimming: 1 base; J trimming: 6 bases; junction bases outside the gene matches: 5. CDR3 amino acids: CSVEAFGTGDEKLFF. The CDR3 DNA follows: TGCAGCGTTGAAGCTTTCGGGACAGGGGATGAAAAACTGTTTTTT.

This rearrangement joins TRBV7-9 to TRBJ2-2, with D perhaps TRBD1 (6 bases). With 1 base removed from V and 5 bases from J, the gap between germline ends came to 8 bases. The CDR3 contains 14 residues. The germline V gene has CDR1 SEHNR and CDR2 FQNEAQ (reference sequence). The CDR3 reads CASSLGTGTGELFF. The CDR3 bases are TGTGCCAGCAGCTTAGGCACAGGGACCGGGGAGCTGTTTTTT.

This clone was found a few times. The chain employs TRBV5-1 and TRBJ2-6; no firm D call. Deletions cut 1 base from V and 0 bases from J, with 8 bases between. In germline, CDR1 is SGHRS, CDR2 YFSETQ. CDR3 length equals 16 residues. CDR3 DNA: TGCGCCAGCAGCTTGTCCAGTCCCTCTGGGGCCAACGTCCTGACTTTC. Protein: CASSLSSPSGANVLTF.

For the CDR3, the DNA is TGTGCCAGCAGTTTAGGTCCTAGCGGGGTAGAGACCCAGTACTTC. Protein product: CASSLGPSGVETQYF. The gene calls are TRBV27 and TRBJ2-5; 9 positions agree with TRBD2. The V gene end was trimmed by 2 bases and the J gene end by 4 bases; junction bases not matched to a gene: 5. This CDR3 is built from 15 residues. Germline assignment: CDR1 MNHEY and CDR2 SMNVEV (reference sequence).

The chain combines TRBV10-3 with TRBJ1-5; the D gene is possibly TRBD1 (5 bases). Germline lookup yields CDR1 ENHRY and CDR2 SYGVKD. V was pared by 3 bases and J by 6 bases, with 12 bases between. This CDR3 is built from 14 residues. The CDR3 sequence is CAISDREVSQPQHF. The CDR3 coding sequence is TGTGCCATCAGTGACAGGGAAGTGAGTCAGCCCCAGCATTTT.

V and J are TRBV18 and TRBJ2-7; 7 bases are shared with TRBD1. The CDR3 has 17 residues. V shed 2 bases, J shed 5 bases, and the junction held 15 bases outside the gene matches. Germline assignment: CDR1 KGHSH and CDR2 LQKENI. This chain's CDR3 is CASSPSQLQGQRDEQYF. The CDR3 DNA reads as TGTGCCAGCTCACCATCCCAATTACAGGGACAGAGGGACGAGCAGTACTTC.